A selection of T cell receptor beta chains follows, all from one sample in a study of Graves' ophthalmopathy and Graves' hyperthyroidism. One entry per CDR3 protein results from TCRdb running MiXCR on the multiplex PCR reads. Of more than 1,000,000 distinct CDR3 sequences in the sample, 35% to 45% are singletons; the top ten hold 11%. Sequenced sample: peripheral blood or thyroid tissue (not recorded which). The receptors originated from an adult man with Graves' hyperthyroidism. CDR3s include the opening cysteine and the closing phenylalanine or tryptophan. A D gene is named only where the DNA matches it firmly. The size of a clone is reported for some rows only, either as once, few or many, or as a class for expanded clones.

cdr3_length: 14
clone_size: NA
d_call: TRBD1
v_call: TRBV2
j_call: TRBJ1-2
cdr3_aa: CANLRDRWDYGYTF
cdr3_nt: TGTGCCAATCTGAGGGACAGGTGGGACTATGGCTACACCTTC

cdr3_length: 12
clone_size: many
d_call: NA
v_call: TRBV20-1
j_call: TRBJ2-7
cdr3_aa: CSARDLGVEQYF
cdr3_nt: TGCAGTGCTAGAGATCTTGGTGTCGAGCAGTACTTC

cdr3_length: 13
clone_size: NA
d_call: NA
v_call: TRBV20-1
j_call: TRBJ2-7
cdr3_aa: CSARAGTNYEQYF
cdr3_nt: TGCAGTGCTAGAGCGGGGACCAACTACGAGCAGTACTTC

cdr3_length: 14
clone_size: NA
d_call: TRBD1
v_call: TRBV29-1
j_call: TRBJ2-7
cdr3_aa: CSVMDQVQGLKQYF
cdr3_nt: TGCAGCGTTATGGACCAGGTACAGGGGTTGAAGCAGTACTTC

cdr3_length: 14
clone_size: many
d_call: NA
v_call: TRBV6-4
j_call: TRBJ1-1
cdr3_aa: CASSREGEGTEAFF
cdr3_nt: TGTGCCAGCAGCCGTGAGGGGGAGGGCACTGAAGCTTTCTTT

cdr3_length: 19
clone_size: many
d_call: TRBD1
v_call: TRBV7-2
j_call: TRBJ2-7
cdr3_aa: CASSSTAWGRQGKANEQYF
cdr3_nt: TGTGCCAGCAGCTCCACGGCCTGGGGGCGACAGGGAAAGGCAAACGAGCAGTACTTC

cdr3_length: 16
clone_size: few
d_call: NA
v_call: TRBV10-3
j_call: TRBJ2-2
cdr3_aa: CAIRRDSGSNTGELFF
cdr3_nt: TGTGCCATCAGAAGAGATAGCGGTTCGAACACCGGGGAGCTGTTTTTT

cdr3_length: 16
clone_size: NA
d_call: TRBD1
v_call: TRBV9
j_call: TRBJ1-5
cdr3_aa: CASIAGTGGGNQPQHF
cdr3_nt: TGTGCCAGCATCGCCGGGACAGGGGGAGGCAATCAGCCCCAGCATTTT

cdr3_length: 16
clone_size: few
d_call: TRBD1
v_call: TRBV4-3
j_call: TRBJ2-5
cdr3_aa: CASSQELTGFLETQYF
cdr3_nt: TGCGCCAGCAGCCAAGAACTGACAGGGTTCCTAGAGACCCAGTACTTC

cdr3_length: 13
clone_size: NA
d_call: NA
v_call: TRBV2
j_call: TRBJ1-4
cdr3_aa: CASSGTFGEKLFF
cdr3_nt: TGTGCCAGCAGCGGGACATTTGGTGAAAAACTGTTTTTT

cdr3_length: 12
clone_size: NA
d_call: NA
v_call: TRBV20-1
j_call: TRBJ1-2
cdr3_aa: CSAERGTEGYTF
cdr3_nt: TGCAGTGCCGAACGGGGGACGGAAGGCTACACCTTC

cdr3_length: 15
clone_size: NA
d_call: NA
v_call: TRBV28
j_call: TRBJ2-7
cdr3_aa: CASSGVGITNYEQYF
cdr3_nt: TGTGCCAGCAGTGGCGTGGGGATTACTAACTACGAGCAGTACTTC

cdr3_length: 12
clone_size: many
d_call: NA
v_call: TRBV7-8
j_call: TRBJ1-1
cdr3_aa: CASSFREAEAFF
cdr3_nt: TGTGCCAGCAGCTTCAGGGAGGCTGAAGCTTTCTTT

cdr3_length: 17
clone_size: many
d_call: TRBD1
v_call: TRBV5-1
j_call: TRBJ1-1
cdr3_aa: CASSPAGTVPMNTEAFF
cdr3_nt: TGCGCCAGCAGCCCGGCCGGGACAGTGCCTATGAACACTGAAGCTTTCTTT

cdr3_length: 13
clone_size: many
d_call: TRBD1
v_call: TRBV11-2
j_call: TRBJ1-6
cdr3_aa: CASSQGGRSPLHF
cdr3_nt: TGTGCCAGCAGCCAGGGGGGTAGATCACCCCTCCACTTT

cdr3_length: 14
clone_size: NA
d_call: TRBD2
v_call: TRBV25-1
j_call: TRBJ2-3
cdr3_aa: CATSDRGGQDTQYF
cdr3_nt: TGTGCCACCAGTGACCGGGGGGGGCAAGATACGCAGTATTTT

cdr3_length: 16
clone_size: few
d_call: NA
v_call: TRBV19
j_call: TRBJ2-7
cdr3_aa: CASSIGGGRSSVEQHF
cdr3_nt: TGTGCCAGTAGTATAGGCGGTGGCAGGAGCTCCGTCGAGCAGCACTTC

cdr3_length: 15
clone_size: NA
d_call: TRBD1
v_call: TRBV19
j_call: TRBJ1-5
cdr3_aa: CASSILGTGGQPQHF
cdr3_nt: TGTGCCAGTAGTATACTCGGGACAGGGGGTCAGCCCCAGCATTTT

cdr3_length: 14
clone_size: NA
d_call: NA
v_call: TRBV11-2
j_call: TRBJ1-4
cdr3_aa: CASSPRDIEEKLFF
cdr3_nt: TGTGCCAGCAGCCCTCGGGACATTGAAGAAAAACTGTTTTTT

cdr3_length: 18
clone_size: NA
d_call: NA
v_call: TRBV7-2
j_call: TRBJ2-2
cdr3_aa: CASSRTWRGQRGTGELFF
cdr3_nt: TGTGCCAGCAGCCGAACGTGGAGGGGGCAGAGGGGCACCGGGGAGCTGTTTTTT

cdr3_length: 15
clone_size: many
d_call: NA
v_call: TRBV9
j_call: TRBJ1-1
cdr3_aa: CASSVALGAGTEAFF
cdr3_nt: TGTGCCAGCAGCGTAGCTCTAGGGGCGGGGACTGAAGCTTTCTTT

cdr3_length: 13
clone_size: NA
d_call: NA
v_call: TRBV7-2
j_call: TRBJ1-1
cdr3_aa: CASSSGTHTEAFF
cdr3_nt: TGTGCCAGCAGCTCTGGGACACACACTGAAGCTTTCTTT

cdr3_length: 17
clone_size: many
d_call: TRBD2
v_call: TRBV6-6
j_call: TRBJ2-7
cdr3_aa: CASRPGLAGGPIHEQYF
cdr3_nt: TGTGCCAGCAGGCCGGGACTAGCGGGAGGGCCGATACACGAGCAGTACTTC

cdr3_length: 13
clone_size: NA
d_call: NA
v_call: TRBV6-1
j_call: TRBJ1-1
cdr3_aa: CASKGAWNTEAFF
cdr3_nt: TGTGCCAGCAAAGGGGCGTGGAACACTGAAGCTTTCTTT

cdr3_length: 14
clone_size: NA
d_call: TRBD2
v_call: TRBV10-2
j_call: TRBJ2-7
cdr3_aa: CASSPAWREYEQYF
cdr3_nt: TGTGCCAGCTCACCGGCGTGGCGGGAGTACGAGCAGTACTTC

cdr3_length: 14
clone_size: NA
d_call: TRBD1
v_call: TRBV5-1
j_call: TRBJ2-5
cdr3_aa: CASSPGQTRGTQYF
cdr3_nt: TGCGCCAGCAGCCCGGGACAGACGAGGGGGACCCAGTACTTC

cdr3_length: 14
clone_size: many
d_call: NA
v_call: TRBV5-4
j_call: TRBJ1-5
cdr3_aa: CASSREGYEEPQHF
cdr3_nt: TGTGCCAGCAGCCGCGAGGGGTATGAGGAGCCCCAGCATTTT

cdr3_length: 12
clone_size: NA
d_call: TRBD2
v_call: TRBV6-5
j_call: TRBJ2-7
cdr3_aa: CALSGRACEQYF
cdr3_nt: TGTGCCCTGAGCGGGAGAGCGTGCGAGCAGTACTTC

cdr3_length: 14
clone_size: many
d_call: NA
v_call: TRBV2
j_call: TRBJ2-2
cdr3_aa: CASSDGGSTGELFF
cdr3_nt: TGTGCCAGCAGTGACGGAGGGAGCACCGGGGAGCTGTTTTTT

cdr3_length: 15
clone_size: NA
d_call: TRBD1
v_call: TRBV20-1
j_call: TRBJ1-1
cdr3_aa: CSARPGTGGRTEAFF
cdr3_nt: TGCAGTGCTAGACCCGGGACAGGGGGCAGGACTGAAGCTTTCTTT

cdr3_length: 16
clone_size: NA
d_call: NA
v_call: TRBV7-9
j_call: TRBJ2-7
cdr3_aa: CASSSKTTDRSDVQYF
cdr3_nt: TGTGCCAGCAGCTCAAAGACCACCGACAGGAGCGACGTGCAGTACTTC

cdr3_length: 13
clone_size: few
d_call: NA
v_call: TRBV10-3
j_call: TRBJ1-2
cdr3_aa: CAIRDEPNYGYTF
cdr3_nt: TGTGCCATCAGGGACGAACCAAACTATGGCTACACCTTC

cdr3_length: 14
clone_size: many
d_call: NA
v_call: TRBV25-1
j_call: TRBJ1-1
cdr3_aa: CASSELFGSPEAFF
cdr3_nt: TGTGCCAGCAGTGAATTATTCGGGTCACCTGAAGCTTTCTTT

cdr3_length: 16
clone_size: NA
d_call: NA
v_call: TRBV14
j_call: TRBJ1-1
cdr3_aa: CASSQRGGGPRTEAFF
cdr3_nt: TGTGCCAGCTCACAAAGAGGTGGGGGCCCGAGGACTGAAGCTTTCTTT